The source of this T cell receptor (beta chain) is a study of early T cells in non-severe SARS-CoV-2 infection. Overall study context: Chains stayed unpaired after sequencing of bulk RNA from unsorted whole blood.

Whole-study findings and limits: Matching with VDJdb favored anti-spike CD8 responses (missing private and CD4 specificities).

The germline gives CDR1 SEHNR, CDR2 FQNEAQ (reference sequence). This CDR3 spans 14 amino acids. After removal of 5 bases from V and 2 bases from J, the junction contained 3 bases not matched to a gene. Unique molecular identifiers (one per individual cDNA molecule) were attached. Each CDR3 protein is one row after TCRdb ran MiXCR on the 5' RACE reads. Found here are tens of thousands of distinct CDR3 sequences, about an eighth of them singletons; the top ten hold 2.5% to 3%. This clonotype was recorded many times. As yet, its antigen is unknown. This clonotype was sampled from an adult who was a healthcare worker with PCR-confirmed SARS-CoV-2 infection or an uninfected control (not recorded which). This chain connects TRBV7-9 to TRBJ2-3; 8 nucleotides align to TRBD1. Sequences were derived from whole blood, sampled at baseline. The CDR3 DNA reads as TGTGCCAGCAGCCTGGACAGGGTCACAGATACGCAGTATTTT. Translating it yields CASSLDRVTDTQYF.